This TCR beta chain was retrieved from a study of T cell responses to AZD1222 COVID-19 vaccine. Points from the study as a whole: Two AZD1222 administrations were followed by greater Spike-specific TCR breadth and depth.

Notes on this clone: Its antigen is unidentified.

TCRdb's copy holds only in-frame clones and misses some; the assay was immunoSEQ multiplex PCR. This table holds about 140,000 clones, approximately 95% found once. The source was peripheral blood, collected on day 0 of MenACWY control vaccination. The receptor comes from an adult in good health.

The CDR3 nucleotides read TGTGCCAGCAGTTTACAGGGGGTGGAGGGCTACACCTTC. Translating gives CASSLQGVEGYTF. The genes are TRBV6-5 and TRBJ1-2, with 8 bases lining up with TRBD1. V shed 4 bases and J 8 bases; nucleotides not matched to a gene: 6. Germline V gene sequence: CDR1 MNHEY, CDR2 SVGAGI. The CDR3 is made up of 13 amino acids.